Following are 25 T cell receptor beta chains from one sample sequenced in a study of blood T cell repertoires in COVID-19. Sequencing used immunoSEQ multiplex PCR; TCRdb keeps in-frame clones, though not all of them. The table lists about 210,000 clones, around 83% of them singletons, with less than 3.5% in the top ten. The sequenced material came from peripheral blood. The source is a man aged 50 to 59 with active or convalescent COVID-19.

This clone was seen a few times. The rearrangement uses TRBV25-1 and TRBJ2-7, with D possibly matching TRBD1 (5 bases). Between the trimmed V and J ends, which lost 6 bases and 5 bases, there was a span of 17 bases. CDR3 length: 14 residues. Germline CDR1 MGHDK, CDR2 SYGVNS. The CDR3 is CASSPRQGIHEQYF. CDR3 nucleotides: TGTGCCAGCAGCCCCCGGCAGGGAATACACGAGCAGTACTTC.

The chain joins TRBV30 to TRBJ2-7; D is unclear. The CDR3 runs 15 residues. The germline gives CDR1 GTSNPN, CDR2 SVGIG (reference sequence). The germline V and J ends were trimmed by 0 bases and 0 bases, with 12 bases remaining between them. The DNA for the CDR3 is TGTGCCTGGAGTGTACTGGGTCTAGACTCCTACGAGCAGTACTTC. Its protein product is CAWSVLGLDSYEQYF.

The rearrangement joins TRBV10-2 to TRBJ1-1; 7 bases map to TRBD1. This CDR3 comprises 15 residues. Germline V gene lookup returns CDR1 WSHSY and CDR2 SAAADI. The V segment lost 6 bases and the J segment 3 bases; nucleotides outside the gene matches: 10. CDR3 loop: CASRDRLVGDTEAFF. Here the CDR3 DNA reads TGCGCCAGCAGGGACAGGCTGGTTGGGGACACTGAAGCTTTCTTT.

The table lists this clone with a few counts. The V gene is TRBV6-2 or TRBV6-3, the J gene TRBJ2-7, with unresolved D. V was cut by 6 bases and J by 2 bases, with 8 bases left in between. The CDR3 runs 12 residues. Germline-derived CDR1 and CDR2 are MNHEY and SVGEGT. CDR3 protein: CASSSTPYEQYF. The CDR3, as DNA: TGTGCCAGCAGCTCCACTCCCTACGAGCAGTACTTC.

The chain links TRBV20-1 to TRBJ1-3; D unclear. Trimming took 3 bases from V and 4 from J, leaving 7 bases between them. From germline, CDR1 is DFQATT and CDR2 SNEGSKA (reference sequence). CDR3 size: 12 residues. In DNA, the CDR3 is TGCAGTGCTAGTCCACACGGAAACACCATATATTTT. Protein sequence: CSASPHGNTIYF.

This chain connects TRBV10-3 to TRBJ2-7, with D possibly TRBD2 on 5 matching bases. This CDR3 is built from 11 residues. V was shortened by 2 bases and J by 8 bases, with 7 bases between the two germline ends. CDR1 is ENHRY and CDR2 is SYGVKD in the germline V gene. The CDR3 protein is CAISEGEKQYF. The CDR3 nucleotides are TGTGCCATCAGTGAGGGGGAGAAGCAGTACTTC.

The CDR3 region has the DNA TGCGCCAGCAGCCATGGTGGAATAGCGGGGGCGGAGCAGTACTTC. Amino acids: CASSHGGIAGAEQYF. This chain uses TRBV4-1 with TRBJ2-7; 9 bases fit TRBD2. The V and J ends lost 3 bases and 7 bases, in that order; junction bases with no gene match: 10. The CDR3 spans 15 residues. Germline-derived CDR1 and CDR2 are MGHRA and YSYEKL.

The chain employs TRBV7-2 and TRBJ1-2; TRBD1 aligns across 10 bases. CDR3 length equals 14 residues. Germline V gene sequence: CDR1 SGHTA, CDR2 FQGNSA. Trimming cost V 5 bases and J 10 bases; bases outside gene matches: 10. The CDR3 here is CASSPIDRGRDYTF. CDR3 nucleotide sequence: TGTGCCAGCAGCCCCATTGACAGGGGGCGCGACTACACCTTC. Together with reference TRBV7-2 and TRBJ1-2, the CDR3 gives the full variable domain: GAGVSQSPSNKVTEKGKDVELRCDPISGHTALYWYRQSLGQGLEFLIYFQGNSAPDKSGLPSDRFSAERTGGSVSTLTIQRTQQEDSAVYLCASSPIDRGRDYTFGSGTRLTVV.

The chain recombines TRBV7-6 with TRBJ1-1, with TRBD1 matching over 8 bases. J gave up 5 bases and V 6 bases, and 8 bases lay outside the gene matches. Germline V gives CDR1 SGHVS, CDR2 FNYEAQ. The CDR3 is 14 amino acids. The CDR3 is CASRTETGATEAFF. The CDR3 DNA sequence: TGTGCCAGCAGAACGGAGACAGGGGCGACTGAAGCTTTCTTT.

The genes are TRBV15 and TRBJ2-7; TRBD1 is a possible D gene (6 bases). The CDR3 extends over 12 amino acids. Trimming took 5 bases from V and 4 from J, leaving 9 bases between them. Germline CDR1 and CDR2: LNHNV and YYDKDF (reference sequence). In DNA, the CDR3 is TGTGCCACCAGCGGCAGGGGTTACGAGCAGTACTTC. It specifies CATSGRGYEQYF. The complete variable domain, with remaining parts taken from reference TRBV15 and TRBJ2-7, reads DAMVIQNPRYQVTQFGKPVTLSCSQTLNHNVMYWYQQKSSQAPKLLFHYYDKDFNNEADTPDNFQSRRPNTSFCFLDIRSPGLGDTAMYLCATSGRGYEQYFGPGTRLTVT.

CDR3 coding DNA: TGTGCCAGCAGCGGTGTGTCAGCGGGAGCCTCCTACAATGAGCAGTTCTTC. This encodes CASSGVSAGASYNEQFF. The chain recombines TRBV28 with TRBJ2-1; 8 bases are a match to TRBD2. With 6 bases clipped from V and 0 bases from J, the junction kept 10 bases outside the gene matches. In germline, CDR1 is MDHEN, CDR2 SYDVKM. The CDR3 length is 17 residues.

V is TRBV5-8 and J is TRBJ2-7; 9 bases align to TRBD1. V lost 1 base and J lost 0; bases outside the gene matches: 2. CDR3 length: 15 amino acids. Germline lookup yields CDR1 SGHTS and CDR2 YDEGEE. The CDR3 DNA reads as TGTGCCAGCAGCTTGTGGACAGGGGCCTCCTACGAGCAGTACTTC. It translates to CASSLWTGASYEQYF. Based on the CDR3 plus reference TRBV5-8 and TRBJ2-7, the full variable domain is EAGVTQSPTHLIKTRGQQATLRCSPISGHTSVYWYQQALGLGLQFLLWYDEGEERNRGNFPPRFSGRQFPNYSSELNVNALELEDSALYLCASSLWTGASYEQYFGPGTRLTVT.

The chain combines TRBV30 with TRBJ2-5; 9 bases line up with TRBD1. The CDR3 consists of 15 residues. Germline CDR1 is GTSNPN and CDR2 is SVGIG (reference sequence). Unmatched junction bases numbered 9, after V lost 2 bases and J lost 5 bases. DNA for the CDR3: TGTGCCTGGAGTTATCGGACAGGGGTGCGGGAGACCCAGTACTTC. Its protein product is CAWSYRTGVRETQYF.

The genes are TRBV9 and TRBJ1-1; 7 bases are shared with TRBD1. The CDR3 sequence is 14 residues long. V dropped 6 bases and J dropped 4; count of bases not matched to a gene: 9. The germline CDR1 and CDR2 sequences are SGDLS and YYNGEE. CDR3 residues: CASTPTDRATEAFF. CDR3 DNA: TGTGCCAGCACCCCCACAGACAGGGCCACTGAAGCTTTCTTT.

CDR3 sequence (DNA): TGTGCCAGCAGCCCATGGAGAGGGGGGGTGGACTATGGCTACACCTTC. It specifies CASSPWRGGVDYGYTF. The gene calls are TRBV3-1 (or the pseudogene TRBV3-2) and TRBJ1-2; possibly TRBD1 for D (6 bases). V lost 4 bases to trimming and J lost 3 bases, with 18 bases between them. The CDR3 has 16 residues. CDR1 is LGHDT and CDR2 is YNNKEL in the germline V gene (reference sequence).

This chain joins TRBV4-2 and TRBJ2-1; 8 bases fit TRBD2. This CDR3 comprises 18 residues. V gave up 1 base and J gave up 0 bases; unmatched junction bases: 8. Germline V gene lookup returns CDR1 LGHNA and CDR2 YNFKEQ. CDR3: CASSQVEAGGSSYNEQFF. The CDR3 coding sequence is TGTGCCAGCAGCCAAGTAGAGGCGGGGGGTAGCTCCTACAATGAGCAGTTCTTC.

V is TRBV2 and J is TRBJ1-5, with D uncertain. Germline loops: CDR1 SNHLY, CDR2 FYNNEI. V was clipped by 3 bases and J by 3 bases, with 12 bases between them. The CDR3 is made up of 15 amino acids. The CDR3 is CASSDASHHNQPQHF. The CDR3 bases are TGTGCCAGCAGTGACGCCTCACACCACAATCAGCCCCAGCATTTT.

This clone was recorded many times. The chain joins TRBV6-5 to TRBJ2-5, with D possibly TRBD1 on 6 matching bases. The CDR3 contains 13 residues. V lost 6 bases and J lost 2, with 10 bases in between. Looked up from germline, CDR1 is MNHEY and CDR2 is SVGAGI. Here the CDR3 DNA reads TGTGCCAGCAGCCCGGGACAACAAGAGACCCAGTACTTC. Translated, it gives CASSPGQQETQYF.

This clone was seen once. The chain links TRBV11-2 to TRBJ2-2, with 12 bases matching TRBD2. Trimming cost V 1 base and J 4 bases; bases outside gene matches: 7. The germline V gene encodes CDR1 SGHAT and CDR2 FQNNGV. CDR3 length equals 18 residues. CDR3 nucleotide sequence: TGTGCCAGCAGCTTAGCCTGGACTAGCGGGGAAAGCACCGGGGAGCTGTTTTTT. This sequence encodes CASSLAWTSGESTGELFF.

The gene calls are TRBV21-1 and TRBJ2-1; the table's D gene call, TRBD2, was not cross checked with the DNA. TRBV21-1 is an annotated pseudogene. The CDR3 runs to 14 residues. CDR3 nucleotide sequence: TGTGCCAGCAGCAAACCAGCGGGAGGGCCCACGGGGTTCTTC. Translated: CASSKPAGGPTGFF.

The genes are TRBV11-3 and TRBJ1-1; TRBD1 aligns across 9 bases. The CDR3 is made up of 14 amino acids. The V and J ends lost 5 bases and 11 bases, in that order; junction bases with no gene match: 12. CDR1 and CDR2 (germline): SGHNT, YENEEA. The CDR3 reads CASSPGGGQGAAFF. Here the CDR3 DNA reads TGTGCCAGCAGCCCAGGGGGGGGACAGGGCGCGGCTTTCTTT.

In this sample, this clone turned up once. V and J are TRBV18 and TRBJ2-6; D perhaps matches TRBD1 (6 bases). V lost 5 bases and J 0 bases, leaving 17 bases between the germline ends. There are 18 residues in the CDR3. Germline assignment: CDR1 KGHSH and CDR2 LQKENI. The CDR3 DNA reads as TGTGCCAGCTCAGCCACACAGGGAACGTTCTCTGGGGCCAACGTCCTGACTTTC. Its protein product is CASSATQGTFSGANVLTF. Supplemented by reference TRBV18 and TRBJ2-6, the full variable domain reads NAGVMQNPRHLVRRRGQEARLRCSPMKGHSHVYWYRQLPEEGLKFMVYLQKENIIDESGMPKERFSAEFPKEGPSILRIQQVVRGDSAAYFCASSATQGTFSGANVLTFGAGSRLTVL.

The genes are TRBV7-2 and TRBJ2-1; a possible D gene is TRBD2 (5 bases). Germline V CDR1 and CDR2: SGHTA, FQGNSA. This CDR3 comprises 14 residues. V dropped 3 bases and J dropped 5 bases, with 11 bases sitting between them. CDR3 amino acids: CASSFNDGDNEQFF. Here the CDR3 DNA reads TGTGCCAGCAGCTTTAACGACGGGGACAATGAGCAGTTCTTC.

The rearrangement uses TRBV7-2 and TRBJ1-4; D is possibly TRBD1 (6 bases). Trimming took off 4 bases at V and 5 bases at J, with 17 bases between the two ends. Looked up from germline, CDR1 is SGHTA and CDR2 is FQGNSA. The CDR3 is 16 residues long. The CDR3 region has the DNA TGTGCCAGCAGCTCCGGACAGCAACGGCGGAATGAAAAACTGTTTTTT. Protein: CASSSGQQRRNEKLFF.

The CDR3 region is CASSIGRVDEQYF. DNA for the CDR3: TGTGCCAGTAGTATAGGCAGGGTCGACGAGCAGTACTTC. The chain has TRBV19 and TRBJ2-7, with TRBD1 as a possible D gene (5 bases). Germline loops: CDR1 LNHDA, CDR2 SQIVND (reference sequence). Trimming left V 1 base short and J 5 bases short, with 9 bases between. This CDR3 spans 13 amino acids.